These 10 T cell receptor beta chains share one sample of origin, sequenced in a study of shared clonotypes between healthy human individuals. The data were produced by immunoSEQ multiplex PCR, yet TCRdb's version contains in-frame clones alone and is incomplete. The data contain some 1,400,000 clones, roughly 96% of them singletons. The source material was naive CD4+ T cells sorted from blood. Described subset: CD45RA+ positively selected. The receptors here all came from a man under 40 in good health.

The V call is TRBV11-2, the J call TRBJ1-1, with TRBD1 identical over 9 bases. The CDR3 is made up of 15 amino acids. V shed 5 bases and J 6 bases; nucleotides not matched to a gene: 10. Per germline, CDR1 SGHAT and CDR2 FQNNGV. The CDR3 is CASSGQGMGGSEAFF. The DNA for the CDR3 is TGTGCCAGCAGCGGACAGGGGATGGGGGGCTCTGAAGCTTTCTTT. Full variable domain (remainder filled in from reference TRBV11-2 and TRBJ1-1): EAGVAQSPRYKIIEKRQSVAFWCNPISGHATLYWYQQILGQGPKLLIQFQNNGVVDDSQLPKDRFSAERLKGVDSTLKIQPAKLEDSAVYLCASSGQGMGGSEAFFGQGTRLTVV.

This rearrangement joins TRBV10-2 to TRBJ2-7; a weak D match, TRBD2 (5 bases). The CDR3 runs 13 residues. Germline-derived CDR1 and CDR2 are WSHSY and SAAADI. Trimming removed 1 base at V and 3 bases at J, with 7 bases between. CDR3 protein: CASSELLGYEQYF. For the CDR3, the DNA is TGCGCCAGCAGTGAGTTACTAGGCTACGAGCAGTACTTC.

This rearrangement joins TRBV4-3 to TRBJ2-1; the D gene is possibly TRBD2 (5 bases). The germline V gene has CDR1 LGHNA and CDR2 YSLEER. The CDR3 has 20 amino acids. Between the trimmed V and J ends, which lost 0 bases and 0 bases, there was a span of 21 bases. CDR3 loop: CASSQDKYWSGRRSYNEQFF. DNA of the CDR3: TGCGCCAGCAGCCAAGATAAGTACTGGAGCGGAAGACGCTCCTACAATGAGCAGTTCTTC.

The rearrangement uses TRBV4-2 and TRBJ1-1; the D gene is possibly TRBD1 (5 bases). The CDR3 is made up of 14 amino acids. V dropped 4 bases and J dropped 3 bases, with 12 bases sitting between them. The germline V gene has CDR1 LGHNA and CDR2 YNFKEQ. The DNA for the CDR3 is TGTGCCAGCAGCCCAGTTTGGGGGGACACTGAAGCTTTCTTT. This translates into CASSPVWGDTEAFF.

The gene calls are TRBV2 and TRBJ2-1; D is possibly TRBD1 (6 bases). The V end lost 6 bases, the J end lost 5 bases, and 11 bases lay between the germline ends. The germline gives CDR1 SNHLY, CDR2 FYNNEI. The CDR3 has 13 amino acids. The CDR3: CASRSGQNNEQFF. CDR3 coding DNA: TGTGCCAGCAGGTCTGGACAGAACAATGAGCAGTTCTTC.

The chain is built from TRBV6-5 and TRBJ1-1; D might be TRBD1 (5 bases). Germline V gene data show CDR1 as MNHEY and CDR2 as SVGAGI. The CDR3 spans 13 residues. V was shortened by 5 bases and J by 7 bases, with 14 bases between the two germline ends. DNA for the CDR3: TGTGCCAGCAGTAGGACGGGGCAACGTGAAGCTTTCTTT. Residues: CASSRTGQREAFF.

This chain connects TRBV30 to TRBJ2-1, with D possibly being TRBD2 (6 bases). This CDR3 comprises 13 residues. The V gene lost 3 bases and the J gene lost 5 bases, with 11 bases spanning the gap. The germline V gene encodes CDR1 GTSNPN and CDR2 SVGIG (reference sequence). This CDR3 reads CAWSAGRDNEQFF. In DNA, the CDR3 is TGTGCCTGGAGCGCGGGGAGAGACAATGAGCAGTTCTTC.

The V and J genes are TRBV5-1 and TRBJ2-1; no reliable D call. Germline lookup yields CDR1 SGHRS and CDR2 YFSETQ. Deletions cut 0 bases from V and 7 bases from J, with 11 bases between. The CDR3 consists of 14 residues. CDR3 residues: CASSLDFRPNEQFF. The CDR3 coding sequence is TGCGCCAGCAGCTTGGATTTCAGGCCGAATGAGCAGTTCTTC. The complete variable domain, with remaining parts taken from reference TRBV5-1 and TRBJ2-1, reads KAGVTQTPRYLIKTRGQQVTLSCSPISGHRSVSWYQQTPGQGLQFLFEYFSETQRNKGNFPGRFSGRQFSNSRSEMNVSTLELGDSALYLCASSLDFRPNEQFFGPGTRLTVL.

This CDR3 reads CASSLAGTSGSYNEQFF. DNA for the CDR3: TGTGCCAGCAGTTTAGCCGGGACTAGCGGCTCCTACAATGAGCAGTTCTTC. V usage is TRBV28 and J usage is TRBJ2-1; 11 nucleotides match TRBD2. The CDR3 covers 17 residues. The germline V gene encodes CDR1 MDHEN and CDR2 SYDVKM. The junction had 3 bases not matched to a gene; V was cut back by 2 bases and J by 0 bases. Looking up the rest from reference TRBV28 and TRBJ2-1 gives the full variable domain: DVKVTQSSRYLVKRTGEKVFLECVQDMDHENMFWYRQDPGLGLRLIYFSYDVKMKEKGDIPEGYSVSREKKERFSLILESASTNQTSMYLCASSLAGTSGSYNEQFFGPGTRLTVL.

CDR3 in amino acids: CSAAMASTDTQYF. CDR3 DNA sequence: TGCAGCGCCGCGATGGCGAGCACAGATACGCAGTATTTT. This sequence joins TRBV29-1 and TRBJ2-3; unclear D gene. The CDR3 is 13 amino acids. Trimming removed 7 bases at V and 0 bases at J, with 11 bases between. The germline V gene has CDR1 SQVTM and CDR2 ANQGSEA.